This record covers a single T cell receptor beta chain. The sample is drawn from a study of blood T cell repertoires in COVID-19. At the level of the study: The samples span acute and convalescent COVID-19 from the United States, Italy and Spain. Sample material is recorded as cDNA or gDNA derived from T cells, B-cell-depleted T cells, or PBMCs.

Germline CDR1 and CDR2: SGDLS and YYNGEE. This CDR3 spans 15 amino acids. V shed 4 bases and J shed 5 bases, with 15 bases lying between them. In the study's own analysis: Quantification of nucleated cells was approximated via reference gene primer amplification. Some clones are missing from TCRdb's copy, which holds only in-frame ones; the method was immunoSEQ multiplex PCR. V and J calls and clone size are as listed in that table; D and trimming were resolved from the DNA. The sample lists 300,000 to 350,000 clones; around 83% were seen once. This sequence was found in a man aged 25-45 years with active or convalescent COVID-19. The chain is built from TRBV9 and TRBJ2-2, with D possibly being TRBD2 (7 bases). Sequencing used peripheral blood. CDR3 bases: TGTGCCAGCAGCCTCCGGGGGGCGCCGACCGGGGAGCTGTTTTTT. Protein sequence: CASSLRGAPTGELFF. The variable domain in full, with the rest retrieved from reference TRBV9 and TRBJ2-2, is DSGVTQTPKHLITATGQRVTLRCSPRSGDLSVYWYQQSLDQGLQFLIQYYNGEERAKGNILERFSAQQFPDLHSELNLSSLELGDSALYFCASSLRGAPTGELFFGEGSRLTVL.